The 28 T cell receptor beta chains presented below share a single source sample, sequenced in a study of blood T cell repertoires in COVID-19. Libraries were prepared by immunoSEQ multiplex PCR; TCRdb keeps only in-frame clonotypes and omits some of them. The data hold 100,000 to 140,000 clones, with 89% observed a single time. Sequenced: peripheral blood. Receptors originate from a man aged 35-49 years with active or convalescent COVID-19.

This clone was observed a handful of times. J is TRBJ2-5 and V is TRBV9; D is ambiguous. The germline CDR1 and CDR2 sequences are SGDLS and YYNGEE. Trimming shortened V by 0 bases and J by 2 bases, and 14 bases separated the two germline ends. CDR3 length equals 16 residues. The CDR3 region has the DNA TGTGCCAGCAGCGTAGCCTCCGGAGAAGCTCAAGAGACCCAGTACTTC. Protein product: CASSVASGEAQETQYF.

V and J are TRBV6-5 and TRBJ2-7; the D is unclear. V lost 2 bases to trimming and J lost 7 bases, with 6 bases between them. Germline CDR1 is MNHEY and CDR2 is SVGAGI. The CDR3 covers 11 residues. The CDR3: CASSYEREQYF. CDR3 in DNA: TGTGCCAGCAGTTACGAGAGAGAGCAGTACTTC.

This clone was picked up a small number of times. V usage is TRBV28 and J usage is TRBJ1-1; 8 nucleotides line up with TRBD1. In germline, CDR1 is MDHEN, CDR2 SYDVKM. The CDR3 sequence is 16 residues long. With V trimmed by 3 bases and J by 1 base, 7 bases remained unmatched. CDR3 in amino acids: CASSFGGTGRNTEAFF. As DNA, the CDR3 is TGTGCCAGCAGTTTCGGGGGGACAGGACGGAACACTGAAGCTTTCTTT.

This rearrangement joins TRBV5-1 to TRBJ2-3; 10 bases are shared with TRBD1. The trim removed 4 bases at V and 3 bases at J, leaving 8 bases unmatched. Germline V lookup: CDR1 SGHRS, CDR2 YFSETQ. CDR3 size: 16 residues. The CDR3 here is CASSATGGGGTDTQYF. The CDR3 DNA is TGCGCCAGCAGCGCGACAGGGGGCGGTGGGACAGATACGCAGTATTTT.

The chain couples TRBV3-1 (or the pseudogene TRBV3-2) to TRBJ2-6; TRBD1 is a possible D gene (5 bases). This CDR3 contains 16 residues. Germline assignment: CDR1 LGHDT and CDR2 YNNKEL (reference sequence). Trimming cost V 5 bases and J 2 bases, with 13 bases left between them. CDR3 protein: CASSSLPGTGANVLTF. Here the CDR3 DNA reads TGTGCCAGCAGCTCATTACCAGGGACTGGGGCCAACGTCCTGACTTTC.

The CDR3 coding sequence is TGTGCCTGGACCAGACAGGGTCACTATGGCTACACCTTC. Residues: CAWTRQGHYGYTF. J is TRBJ1-2 and V is TRBV30, with 7 nucleotides matching TRBD1. J lost 3 bases, V lost 4 bases, and 5 bases had no gene match. The CDR3 covers 13 residues. Looked up from germline, CDR1 is GTSNPN and CDR2 is SVGIG (reference sequence).

The chain recombines TRBV30 with TRBJ2-3; D might be TRBD2 (5 bases). This CDR3 has 17 residues. V lost 0 bases, J lost 2 bases, and 18 bases lay in between. CDR1 GTSNPN and CDR2 SVGIG come from the germline V gene (reference sequence). CDR3 residues: CAWSVLGPKTPTDTQYF. The DNA of the CDR3 is TGTGCCTGGAGTGTACTAGGACCCAAGACACCCACAGATACGCAGTATTTT.

This rearrangement joins TRBV5-1 to TRBJ1-1; D is perhaps TRBD1 (6 bases). V was clipped by 0 bases and J by 6 bases, with 12 bases between them. This CDR3 spans 14 amino acids. Germline V lookup: CDR1 SGHRS, CDR2 YFSETQ. The DNA for the CDR3 is TGCGCCAGCAGCTTGGGCCAGGGGCCCTCTGAAGCTTTCTTT. This sequence encodes CASSLGQGPSEAFF.

The genes are TRBV23-1 and TRBJ2-7; 11 bases are shared with TRBD1. TRBV23-1 is designated an ORF whose function remains uncertain. The CDR3 is 17 amino acids. The V gene end was trimmed by 3 bases and the J gene end by 0 bases; junction bases not matched to a gene: 7. The CDR3 sequence: CASSHCGGTGGSYEQYF. In DNA, the CDR3 is TGCGCCAGCAGTCATTGTGGAGGGACAGGGGGCTCCTACGAGCAGTACTTC.

The V and J genes are TRBV7-2 and TRBJ2-3, with D possibly matching TRBD2 (6 bases). The germline gives CDR1 SGHTA, CDR2 FQGNSA. V lost 4 bases and J 9 bases, leaving 14 bases between the germline ends. The CDR3 runs to 13 residues. The CDR3 DNA reads TGTGCCAGCAGCTCGCCCCTAGCGAGGACGCAGTATTTT. This codes for CASSSPLARTQYF.

This chain connects TRBV6-2 or TRBV6-3 to TRBJ1-6; 8 nucleotides agree with TRBD1. The CDR3 extends over 16 amino acids. Germline V gene lookup returns CDR1 MNHEY and CDR2 SVGEGT. J lost 7 bases, V lost 0 bases, and 5 bases had no gene match. This CDR3 reads CASSYSRQGWNSPLHF. CDR3 sequence (DNA): TGTGCCAGCAGTTACTCGAGACAGGGGTGGAATTCACCCCTCCACTTT.

V usage is TRBV27 and J usage is TRBJ2-1, with TRBD2 matching over 9 bases. Germline trimming cut 5 bases from V and 4 bases from J; bases unmatched to any gene: 9. The CDR3 covers 16 residues. The germline V gene encodes CDR1 MNHEY and CDR2 SMNVEV (reference sequence). The CDR3 loop is CASSGRLAAIYNEQFF. CDR3 bases: TGTGCCAGCAGTGGGCGACTAGCGGCTATTTACAATGAGCAGTTCTTC.

The chain employs TRBV5-4 and TRBJ1-2; 7 bases are shared with TRBD1. The CDR3 loop spans 13 amino acids. Germline loops: CDR1 SGHNT, CDR2 YYREEE (reference sequence). V shed 4 bases and J 4 bases; nucleotides not matched to a gene: 4. The CDR3 DNA follows: TGTGCCAGCAGCCGACAGGGTTCCTATGGCTACACCTTC. Its protein product is CASSRQGSYGYTF.

The V call is TRBV10-1, the J call TRBJ2-3; 15 bases match TRBD2. The CDR3 totals 18 residues. Germline V gene lookup returns CDR1 WNHNN and CDR2 SYGVQD (reference sequence). After removal of 6 bases from V and 5 bases from J, the junction contained 12 bases not matched to a gene. CDR3 residues: CASRLPGLAGGREDTQYF. In nucleotides, the CDR3 is TGCGCCAGCAGACTCCCGGGACTAGCGGGAGGTCGAGAAGATACGCAGTATTTT.

CDR3 nucleotides: TGCGCCAGCAGCTCTCCAGGGGATGAAAAACTGTTTTTT. Encoded protein: CASSSPGDEKLFF. The V call is TRBV5-1, the J call TRBJ1-4; possibly TRBD1 for D (6 bases). V lost 3 bases, J lost 6 bases, and 9 bases lay in between. The CDR3 contains 13 residues. Germline lookup yields CDR1 SGHRS and CDR2 YFSETQ.

The chain employs TRBV7-9 and TRBJ1-2; D gene unclear. Germline values: CDR1 SEHNR, CDR2 FQNEAQ (reference sequence). V was pared by 2 bases and J by 8 bases, with 15 bases between. The CDR3 covers 14 residues. CDR3 bases: TGTGCCAGCAGCTTAATGGCAGAAGATAAGGGCTACACCTTC. The encoded protein is CASSLMAEDKGYTF.

Only a few counts were recorded for this clone. The chain joins TRBV27 to TRBJ2-1; 7 positions match TRBD2. Trimming removed 7 bases from V and 1 base from J; junction bases left unmatched: 7. Germline-derived CDR1 and CDR2 are MNHEY and SMNVEV (reference sequence). The CDR3 is 15 amino acids. In DNA, the CDR3 is TGTGCCAGCAAGAACGAACTAGCGTCCTACAATGAGCAGTTCTTC. It encodes CASKNELASYNEQFF.

This clone was detected only a few times. The gene calls are TRBV5-6 and TRBJ2-1; TRBD1 is a possible D gene (6 bases). Germline values: CDR1 SGHDT, CDR2 YYEEEE. The CDR3 contains 13 residues. V lost 2 bases to trimming and J lost 4 bases, with 7 bases between them. The CDR3: CASSFGQYNEQFF. CDR3 sequence (DNA): TGTGCCAGCAGCTTCGGACAGTACAATGAGCAGTTCTTC.

CDR3 protein: CASSSGQGAITEAFF. The DNA for the CDR3 is TGTGCCAGCAGTTCCGGACAGGGGGCCATCACTGAAGCTTTCTTT. The J gene is TRBJ1-1, the V gene TRBV6-2 or TRBV6-3; 11 positions agree with TRBD1. V shed 4 bases, J shed 4 bases, and the junction held 5 bases outside the gene matches. The CDR3 spans 15 residues. Germline CDR1 reads MNHEY; CDR2 reads SVGEGT.

V and J are TRBV6-4 and TRBJ1-4; tentatively, D is TRBD1 (5 bases). Between the trimmed V and J ends, which lost 7 bases and 7 bases, there was a span of 22 bases. Per germline, CDR1 MRHNA and CDR2 SNTAGT. This CDR3 has 16 amino acids. CDR3 nucleotide sequence: TGTGCCAGCACCCTTACCCCCAGGGCCCGAGGTGAAAAACTGTTTTTT. The encoded protein is CASTLTPRARGEKLFF.

The CDR3 protein is CASRSQTGSYEQYF. In DNA form, the CDR3 reads TGTGCCAGCAGATCTCAGACAGGGTCCTACGAGCAGTACTTC. The genes are TRBV27 and TRBJ2-7; 7 nucleotides align to TRBD1. This CDR3 spans 14 amino acids. Trimming at V came to 6 bases and at J to 1 base, leaving 6 bases not matched to a gene. Germline V CDR1 and CDR2: MNHEY, SMNVEV (reference sequence).

V gene TRBV18 combines with J gene TRBJ1-3, with 7 bases that match TRBD1. Per the germline V gene, CDR1 is KGHSH and CDR2 is LQKENI. CDR3 size: 16 residues. The V and J ends lost 3 bases and 2 bases, in that order; junction bases with no gene match: 7. The CDR3 here is CASSPNTGAAGNTIYF. For the CDR3, the DNA is TGTGCCAGCTCACCTAATACAGGGGCGGCTGGAAACACCATATATTTT.

The chain couples TRBV7-9 to TRBJ1-4, with 8 nucleotides matching TRBD1. V trimming: 1 base; J trimming: 8 bases; junction bases outside the gene matches: 18. The CDR3 covers 19 residues. Germline assignment: CDR1 SEHNR and CDR2 FQNEAQ (reference sequence). The CDR3 DNA is TGTGCCAGCAGCTTAGTTTACTCCGGGACAGGTTCTCCAAAAGAAAAACTGTTTTTT. Translated, it gives CASSLVYSGTGSPKEKLFF.

The chain links TRBV7-6 to TRBJ1-1; TRBD1 matches 9 bases. V shed 5 bases and J 11 bases; nucleotides not matched to a gene: 9. Germline V gene lookup returns CDR1 SGHVS and CDR2 FNYEAQ. The CDR3 has 13 residues. CDR3 in DNA: TGTGCCAGCAGCCTCGGACAGGGGTCTAAGGCTTTCTTT. This gives the protein CASSLGQGSKAFF.

The genes are TRBV7-9 and TRBJ2-2; D not certain. CDR1 and CDR2 (germline): SEHNR, FQNEAQ (reference sequence). V lost 5 bases and J 3 bases, leaving 10 bases between the germline ends. The CDR3 runs to 14 residues. The CDR3 bases are TGTGCCAGCAGCGTTAACCGGGACACCGGGGAGCTGTTTTTT. This sequence encodes CASSVNRDTGELFF.

This chain links TRBV7-3 with TRBJ1-1; the match to TRBD1 covers 7 bases. The J segment lost 8 bases and the V segment lost 5 bases, leaving 11 bases of the junction unmatched. Per germline, CDR1 SGHTA and CDR2 FQGTGA. The CDR3 has 14 amino acids. CDR3 loop: CASSQGVLTGEAFF. DNA of the CDR3: TGTGCCAGCAGCCAAGGGGTTCTGACAGGGGAAGCTTTCTTT.

The chain has TRBV18 and TRBJ1-1; D is perhaps TRBD1 (5 bases). The CDR3 runs to 15 residues. Germline values: CDR1 KGHSH, CDR2 LQKENI. V lost 0 bases and J 5 bases, leaving 13 bases between the germline ends. This chain's CDR3 is CASSPPAGGRTEAFF. CDR3 in DNA: TGTGCCAGCTCACCACCGGCCGGGGGTAGGACTGAAGCTTTCTTT.

The gene calls are TRBV28 and TRBJ1-6; D perhaps matches TRBD1 (6 bases). Germline V gene sequence: CDR1 MDHEN, CDR2 SYDVKM. The CDR3 loop spans 14 amino acids. Trimming removed 10 bases at V and 4 bases at J, with 14 bases between. The CDR3: CAIRLQGYNSPLHF. The DNA of the CDR3 is TGTGCCATCAGACTCCAGGGGTATAATTCACCCCTCCACTTT.